Each of the 9 T cell receptor beta chains below was sequenced from the same sample in a study of technical replicates of blood from a handful of donors. Produced via immunoSEQ multiplex PCR; TCRdb's table is partial and in-frame only. The data contain over 65,000 clones, roughly 98% of them singletons. Sequencing was carried out using T cells isolated from PBMCs. Every receptor here comes from a human donor in good health.

This chain uses TRBV7-9 with TRBJ2-7; TRBD1 aligns across 8 bases. J lost 2 bases, V lost 6 bases, and 9 bases had no gene match. CDR3 length: 15 amino acids. The germline gives CDR1 SEHNR, CDR2 FQNEAQ (reference sequence). The CDR3 DNA reads TGTGCCAGCAGGCCAGGGGGCGGGGACGCCTACGAGCAGTACTTC. Its translation is CASRPGGGDAYEQYF.

The rearrangement joins TRBV11-1 to TRBJ2-1; no clear D gene. Germline lookup yields CDR1 SGHAT and CDR2 FQDESV (reference sequence). The length of the CDR3 is 13 residues. V lost 1 base to trimming and J lost 6 bases, with 7 bases between them. The CDR3 region has the DNA TGTGCCAGCAGCTTAGACTCCCTCAATGAGCAGTTCTTC. Translating gives CASSLDSLNEQFF.

J is TRBJ1-2 and V is TRBV7-8, with D possibly matching TRBD1 (6 bases). Trimming left V 1 base short and J 4 bases short, with 22 bases between. The CDR3 consists of 18 residues. CDR1 is SGHVS, CDR2 FQNEAQ, per germline. The CDR3 sequence is CASSLGGSTGFVLYGYTF. The CDR3 DNA reads as TGTGCCAGCAGCTTAGGGGGGAGCACAGGGTTCGTACTCTATGGCTACACCTTC.

This chain uses TRBV5-1 with TRBJ2-5; 14 bases match TRBD2. The CDR3 is 16 residues long. V trimming: 0 bases; J trimming: 7 bases; junction bases outside the gene matches: 5. Germline V CDR1 and CDR2: SGHRS, YFSETQ. CDR3 nucleotide sequence: TGCGCCAGCAGCTTGGCAGGGACTAGCGGGAGTGTGACCCAGTACTTC. Residues: CASSLAGTSGSVTQYF.

This clone was recorded once. The DNA of the CDR3 is TGTGCCAGCAGCGTAGAGGGGCTTGGTCAGCCCCAGCATTTT. Protein sequence: CASSVEGLGQPQHF. The rearrangement joins TRBV9 to TRBJ1-5, with D perhaps TRBD1 (5 bases). Trimming removed 0 bases from V and 6 bases from J, with 10 bases in between. In germline, CDR1 is SGDLS, CDR2 YYNGEE. The CDR3 runs 14 residues.

This rearrangement joins TRBV6-4 to TRBJ2-1, with a tentative D call TRBD1 (5 bases). The CDR3 sequence is 16 residues long. The ends were cut back, 0 bases at V and 0 bases at J, with 9 bases in the middle. Germline V gene sequence: CDR1 MRHNA, CDR2 SNTAGT. As DNA, the CDR3 is TGTGCCAGCAGTGACTCTAGGGGAATCTCCTACAATGAGCAGTTCTTC. Protein product: CASSDSRGISYNEQFF.

The chain couples TRBV6-4 to TRBJ2-3; D perhaps matches TRBD1 (6 bases). Germline CDR1 MRHNA, CDR2 SNTAGT. The CDR3 totals 14 residues. V shed 4 bases and J shed 0 bases, with 8 bases lying between them. CDR3 protein: CASSVQGSTDTQYF. CDR3 nucleotides: TGTGCCAGCAGTGTTCAGGGGAGCACAGATACGCAGTATTTT.

The genes are TRBV4-1 and TRBJ1-1, with D perhaps matching TRBD1 (6 bases). In germline, CDR1 is MGHRA, CDR2 YSYEKL. V was clipped by 2 bases and J by 0 bases, with 7 bases between them. The CDR3 runs 14 residues. CDR3 coding DNA: TGCGCCAGCAGCCAAAGGACAGTGAACACTGAAGCTTTCTTT. This translates into CASSQRTVNTEAFF.

The chain is built from TRBV5-1 and TRBJ2-6, with 10 bases fitting TRBD1. Germline V CDR1 and CDR2: SGHRS, YFSETQ. The CDR3 is 19 amino acids. The ends lost 4 bases at V and 0 bases at J; junction bases unmatched: 10. The CDR3 sequence is CASSLTGQGEPSGANVLTF. In DNA, the CDR3 is TGCGCCAGCAGCCTAACCGGACAGGGGGAACCCTCTGGGGCCAACGTCCTGACTTTC.